This T cell receptor beta chain emerged from a study of Tregs in tolerant kidney transplant recipients. The CDR3 contains 16 residues. Unmatched junction bases numbered 7, after V lost 0 bases and J lost 4 bases. Germline loops: CDR1 SGHNT, CDR2 YYREEE (reference sequence). Libraries were prepared by immunoSEQ multiplex PCR; TCRdb keeps only in-frame clonotypes and omits some of them. The sample lists under 100,000 clones, around nine tenths occurring once. This clonotype was sampled from a human donor in good health. The chain recombines TRBV5-4 with TRBJ1-2; TRBD1 matches at 9 bases. Specimen: CD8+ T cells from blood. This CDR3 is CASSLGGTGHPYGYTF. The CDR3 DNA reads as TGTGCCAGCAGCTTGGGCGGGACAGGGCATCCCTATGGCTACACCTTC.